This section outlines one T cell receptor beta chain sequence together with its context. The data were produced by immunoSEQ multiplex PCR, yet TCRdb's version contains in-frame clones alone and is incomplete. The repertoire holds 71,000 or so clones, with roughly 77% as singletons. There are 15 residues in the CDR3. V gave up 0 bases and J gave up 7 bases, with 16 bases separating them. CDR1 GTSNPN and CDR2 SVGIG come from the germline V gene (reference sequence). These data belong to a study of OX40 agonist ivuxolimab in advanced cancers. Study overall: Males comprised about 78% of the group, whose mean age was roughly 64 years (range 23 to 79).

The chain employs TRBV30 and TRBJ2-1; D may be TRBD1 or TRBD2 (5 bases each). Specimen: CD4+ or CD8+ T cells sorted from blood, collected in a trial of the OX40 agonist ivuxolimab. The clonotype comes from an adult with an advanced solid tumor such as melanoma, head and neck, liver or kidney cancer. CDR3 DNA sequence: TGTGCCTGGAGTGTAGCGCTCCCTTGGGGGAATGAGCAGTTCTTC. This encodes CAWSVALPWGNEQFF.